What follows describes a single TCR beta chain. Its specificity is unknown. This record belongs to a study of shared clonotypes between healthy human individuals. Study context: The study drew on two women and a few men aged 18 to 49 as donors.

This CDR3 region has 14 residues. Germline V lookup: CDR1 LNHDA, CDR2 SQIVND (reference sequence). V gave up 9 bases and J gave up 4 bases; unmatched junction bases: 10. Each cell subset's genomic DNA was divided evenly among several immunoSEQ plates. Libraries were prepared by immunoSEQ multiplex PCR; TCRdb keeps only in-frame clonotypes and omits some of them. The sample carries some 580,000 clones, approximately 97% recorded once. A CD45RA-negative memory subset and a CD45RA+ naive subset were separated from the CD4+ cells. Study observations and caveats: The study found lower generation probabilities in non-shared clonotypes than in those shared by all four donors.

The specimen was naive CD4+ T cells sorted from blood. Documented subset: CD45RA+ positively selected. This sequence originates from a young woman in good health. The chain is built from TRBV19 and TRBJ1-2; 8 bases fit TRBD1. The CDR3 sequence: CASSGTGDSYGYTF. The CDR3 DNA reads as TGTGCCAGCTCCGGGACAGGAGATTCCTATGGCTACACCTTC.